What follows are 6 T cell receptor beta chains derived from one specimen sequenced in a study of T cell repertoires in ileal Crohn's disease. The protocol was immunoSEQ multiplex PCR, while the TCRdb copy is restricted to in-frame clones and leaves out a portion. The sample holds 7,300 or so clones, 65% to 90% seen once. The sample consisted of ileal tissue. The receptor source for this set is an adult with Crohn's disease.

The rearrangement joins TRBV19 to TRBJ1-5; D is ambiguous. From germline, CDR1 is LNHDA and CDR2 SQIVND (reference sequence). The CDR3 length is 16 residues. V dropped 1 base and J dropped 0 bases, with 10 bases sitting between them. Here the CDR3 reads CASSIVERYSNQPQHF. The CDR3 nucleotides are TGTGCCAGTAGTATAGTGGAGCGGTATAGCAATCAGCCCCAGCATTTT.

This clone was seen more than once but under ten times. The V gene is TRBV25-1, the J gene TRBJ2-7; 8 bases map to TRBD1. V trimming: 3 bases; J trimming: 4 bases; junction bases outside the gene matches: 5. The CDR3 is 14 residues long. Germline loops: CDR1 MGHDK, CDR2 SYGVNS. This chain's CDR3 is CASSDGTGRYEQYF. The CDR3 bases are TGTGCCAGCAGTGATGGGACAGGCCGGTACGAGCAGTACTTC.

This clone has only a few counts. As DNA, the CDR3 is TGTGCCAGCAGCTTACAGCGGGAGTACACCGGGGAGCTGTTTTTT. This codes for CASSLQREYTGELFF. This rearrangement joins TRBV11-2 to TRBJ2-2; TRBD2 matches 8 bases. Germline V gene lookup returns CDR1 SGHAT and CDR2 FQNNGV. Germline trimming cut 2 bases from V and 3 bases from J; bases unmatched to any gene: 2. The CDR3 loop spans 15 amino acids.

The V and J genes are TRBV2 and TRBJ1-1; D may be TRBD1 (5 bases). This CDR3 comprises 11 residues. The germline V gene has CDR1 SNHLY and CDR2 FYNNEI. V gave up 2 bases and J gave up 13 bases, with 11 bases separating them. The CDR3 DNA follows: TGTGCCAGCAGTGAATGGGGCTGGGATTTCTTT. Translating gives CASSEWGWDFF.

This clone was detected only a few times. The rearrangement links TRBV11-3 to TRBJ1-6; D is ambiguous. Trimming removed 5 bases at V and 7 bases at J, with 9 bases between. Germline-derived CDR1 and CDR2 are SGHNT and YENEEA. This CDR3 spans 13 amino acids. The DNA for the CDR3 is TGTGCCAGCAGCCATAGTCGCAATTCACCCCTCCACTTT. It translates to CASSHSRNSPLHF.

V gene TRBV18 combines with J gene TRBJ1-5; 8 nucleotides align to TRBD1. The CDR3 loop spans 15 amino acids. J gave up 3 bases and V 3 bases, and 4 bases lay outside the gene matches. CDR1 is KGHSH, CDR2 LQKENI, per germline. The CDR3 region has the DNA TGTGCCAGCTCACCCTCGGGACAGGTCAATCAGCCCCAGCATTTT. Translation gives CASSPSGQVNQPQHF.